What follows are 21 T cell receptor beta chains derived from one specimen sequenced in a study of blood T cells in healthy people across ages. Then a second PCR, running roughly 7 to 11 cycles, was carried out with a sample-barcoded 5' primer and a J-beta primer mix. TCRdb redid the calling of the 5' RACE reads with MiXCR, one entry per CDR3 protein. The table has around 1.7 million distinct CDR3 sequences, 28% seen once. Material for sequencing was blood. The receptors come from a woman aged 25-40 years in good health.

The chain recombines TRBV4-3 with TRBJ2-1; D possibly matches TRBD1 or TRBD2 (5 bases each). Germline V CDR1 and CDR2: LGHNA, YSLEER. Trimming pared 0 bases from V and 6 bases from J, leaving 15 bases between. This CDR3 is 16 amino acids long. The DNA for the CDR3 is TGCGCCAGCAGCCAAGAATCCGGGACCTCGGCCAATGAGCAGTTCTTC. Its protein is CASSQESGTSANEQFF.

The rearrangement joins TRBV19 to TRBJ1-1, with 9 positions matching TRBD1. With V trimmed by 7 bases and J by 6 bases, 6 bases remained unmatched. The length of the CDR3 is 13 residues. The germline CDR1 and CDR2 sequences are LNHDA and SQIVND (reference sequence). The CDR3 sequence is CASTGTGRAEAFF. The CDR3 DNA follows: TGTGCCAGTACCGGGACAGGGAGGGCTGAAGCTTTCTTT.

CDR3 amino acids: CASSPLGLVIYEQYF. The CDR3 bases are TGTGCCAGCAGTCCTCTCGGACTAGTGATCTACGAGCAGTACTTC. The V gene is TRBV6-2 or TRBV6-3, the J gene TRBJ2-7; 7 nucleotides match TRBD2. Germline CDR1 MNHEY, CDR2 SVGEGT. With 5 bases clipped from V and 3 bases from J, the junction kept 10 bases outside the gene matches. The CDR3 runs to 15 residues.

With respect to this clonotype: One end of the junction is discordant with germline, which a read error may explain. The chain links TRBV7-8 to TRBJ2-1; TRBD2 aligns across 10 bases. The CDR3 extends over 16 amino acids. CDR1 SGHVS and CDR2 FQNEAQ come from the germline V gene. For the CDR3, the DNA is TGTGCCAGCAGCTCCCTACTAGCGGGAAAGTACAACGAGCAGTTCTTC. It specifies CASSSLLAGKYNEQFF.

This rearrangement joins TRBV29-1 to TRBJ1-1, with D uncertain. The V and J ends lost 4 bases and 1 base respectively, with 7 bases between them. Germline-derived CDR1 and CDR2 are SQVTM and ANQGSEA. The CDR3 totals 12 residues. This chain's CDR3 is CSVGSANTEAFF. As DNA, the CDR3 is TGCAGCGTTGGCTCGGCGAACACTGAAGCTTTCTTT. Complete variable domain (other parts from reference TRBV29-1 and TRBJ1-1): SAVISQKPSRDICQRGTSLTIQCQVDSQVTMMFWYRQQPGQSLTLIATANQGSEATYESGFVIDKFPISRPNLTFSTLTVSNMSPEDSSIYLCSVGSANTEAFFGQGTRLTVV.

The chain recombines TRBV7-2 with TRBJ2-2; a weak D match, TRBD1 (6 bases). Germline V gene data show CDR1 as SGHTA and CDR2 as FQGNSA. V was pared by 1 base and J by 0 bases, with 9 bases between. The CDR3 consists of 16 residues. The CDR3 is CASSLVAGANTGELFF. CDR3 nucleotides: TGTGCCAGCAGCTTAGTCGCAGGGGCGAACACCGGGGAGCTGTTTTTT.

The chain has TRBV15 and TRBJ1-5; 7 nucleotides align to TRBD1. The CDR3 contains 14 residues. J was trimmed by 6 bases and V by 3 bases; bases with no gene match: 5. Germline V gene data show CDR1 as LNHNV and CDR2 as YYDKDF (reference sequence). The CDR3 loop is CATSSPTGAQPQHF. DNA of the CDR3: TGTGCCACCAGCAGCCCCACAGGGGCTCAGCCCCAGCATTTT.

This clonotype came up a few times. This chain uses TRBV11-2 with TRBJ1-1; D is unclear. The CDR3 covers 14 residues. CDR1 SGHAT and CDR2 FQNNGV come from the germline V gene. Trimming pared 6 bases from V and 0 bases from J, leaving 11 bases between. CDR3 in DNA: TGTGCCAGCAGACGGGTCTTTATGAACACTGAAGCTTTCTTT. This encodes CASRRVFMNTEAFF.

A note on this clonotype: This may come from a read error, since a much larger clone is one base off. The CDR3 here is CASRRWTGAGEQFF. The CDR3 nucleotides read TGTGCCAGCAGGCGGTGGACAGGGGCGGGGGAGCAGTTCTTC. The V gene is TRBV12-3 or TRBV12-4, the J gene TRBJ2-1; TRBD1 matches at 9 bases. The CDR3 has 14 amino acids. J gave up 10 bases and V 6 bases, and 10 bases lay outside the gene matches.

The genes are TRBV28 and TRBJ1-6; D gene uncertain. CDR1 and CDR2 from the germline V gene are MDHEN and SYDVKM. V lost 10 bases and J lost 0, with 13 bases in between. CDR3 length: 15 residues. CDR3 in DNA: TGTGCCACCTATTATCCCAGCTCCTATAATTCACCCCTCCACTTT. It translates to CATYYPSSYNSPLHF.

The J gene is TRBJ1-2, the V gene TRBV6-6, with TRBD1 as a possible D gene (6 bases). CDR1 MNHNY and CDR2 SVGAGI come from the germline V gene (reference sequence). V lost 4 bases and J lost 0, with 12 bases in between. The CDR3 contains 15 residues. The CDR3 sequence is CASSLLQGANYGYTF. DNA of the CDR3: TGTGCCAGCAGTTTATTACAGGGAGCTAACTATGGCTACACCTTC.

This clonotype was detected only a few times. CDR3: CASRIQGRTDTQYF. The CDR3 DNA reads as TGTGCCAGCAGAATACAGGGGCGCACAGATACGCAGTATTTT. The J gene is TRBJ2-3, the V gene TRBV6-2 or TRBV6-3; 7 bases align to TRBD1. The CDR3 spans 14 residues. The trim removed 6 bases at V and 1 base at J, leaving 4 bases unmatched. Per germline, CDR1 MNHEY and CDR2 SVGEGT.

Note on this clonotype: A much larger clone differs from this one at a single base, so this may be a read error. The chain is built from TRBV20-1 and TRBJ1-5, with 8 bases fitting TRBD1. CDR3 length: 13 amino acids. Germline CDR1 is DFQATT and CDR2 is SNEGSKA (reference sequence). The V segment lost 0 bases and the J segment 15 bases; nucleotides outside the gene matches: 10. CDR3 loop: CSARDGQGTTLHF. The CDR3 nucleotides read TGCAGTGCTAGAGACGGACAGGGTACGACCCTGCATTTT.

This clonotype came up once. Just one base apart from a much larger clone, this may be a read error. The rearrangement uses TRBV29-1 and TRBJ1-2; 8 nucleotides match TRBD1. Germline values: CDR1 SQVTM, CDR2 ANQGSEA. The CDR3 is made up of 16 amino acids. The DNA for the CDR3 is TGCAGCACCTTGCGATTGGGGACAGGATCTTCCTATGGCCACACCTTC. This sequence encodes CSTLRLGTGSSYGHTF.

This clonotype was seen repeatedly, ten times or more. The rearrangement uses TRBV20-1 and TRBJ1-5, with D unresolved. The CDR3 sequence is 13 residues long. V shed 5 bases and J shed 2 bases, with 10 bases lying between them. Germline lookup yields CDR1 DFQATT and CDR2 SNEGSKA (reference sequence). CDR3 DNA sequence: TGCAGTGCTTCTGCGGGAGGCAATCAGCCCCAGCATTTT. Its translation: CSASAGGNQPQHF.

This clonotype came up a few times. V usage is TRBV28 and J usage is TRBJ1-2, with 7 bases that match TRBD1. Germline-derived CDR1 and CDR2 are MDHEN and SYDVKM. This CDR3 has 16 amino acids. Losses at the gene ends were 5 bases for V and 4 bases for J; bases not matched to a gene: 13. The CDR3 is CASSPRGTQALYGYTF. The CDR3 region has the DNA TGTGCCAGCAGTCCCAGGGGGACGCAGGCCCTCTATGGCTACACCTTC.

In this sample, this clonotype turned up a few times. The chain uses TRBV5-1 and TRBJ1-2; TRBD1 might be the D (6 bases). The CDR3 sequence is 15 residues long. Germline V gene lookup returns CDR1 SGHRS and CDR2 YFSETQ. V lost 0 bases, J lost 2 bases, and 11 bases lay in between. CDR3 in DNA: TGCGCCAGCAGCTTGGAGGGACAACCAAACTATGGCTACACCTTC. Encoded protein: CASSLEGQPNYGYTF.

V and J are TRBV6-5 and TRBJ2-2, with a weak D call TRBD2 (6 bases). There are 15 residues in the CDR3. Per the germline V gene, CDR1 is MNHEY and CDR2 is SVGAGI. Trimming left V 6 bases short and J 4 bases short, with 15 bases between. The CDR3 DNA reads TGTGCCAGCAGCCGGGACTCGAACCCCACCGGGGAGCTGTTTTTT. Protein product: CASSRDSNPTGELFF.

The chain combines TRBV19 with TRBJ2-2; D call uncertain. This CDR3 spans 17 amino acids. Between the trimmed V and J ends, which lost 6 bases and 0 bases, there was a span of 17 bases. Germline CDR1 and CDR2: LNHDA and SQIVND (reference sequence). The CDR3 DNA is TGTGCCAGTAGACAACGACACTCAATAGCGAACACCGGGGAGCTGTTTTTT. Amino acids: CASRQRHSIANTGELFF.

Regarding this clonotype: This could be a read error, since a much larger clone is one nucleotide away. This chain links TRBV3-1 with TRBJ2-2; 7 bases line up with TRBD1. This CDR3 comprises 13 residues. Germline CDR1 and CDR2: LGHDT and YNNKEL (reference sequence). CDR3 nucleotides: TGTACCAGCAGCCTACAGGGGCCCGGGGAGCTGTTTTTT. It yields the protein CTSSLQGPGELFF.

This clonotype was picked up one time. The J gene is TRBJ1-2, the V gene TRBV20-1; 12 bases align to TRBD1. J was trimmed by 6 bases and V by 8 bases; bases with no gene match: 10. Per the germline V gene, CDR1 is DFQATT and CDR2 is SNEGSKA (reference sequence). This CDR3 has 14 residues. This chain's CDR3 is CSTTAGTGGDGYTF. CDR3 sequence (DNA): TGCAGTACCACAGCCGGGACAGGGGGCGATGGCTACACCTTC.